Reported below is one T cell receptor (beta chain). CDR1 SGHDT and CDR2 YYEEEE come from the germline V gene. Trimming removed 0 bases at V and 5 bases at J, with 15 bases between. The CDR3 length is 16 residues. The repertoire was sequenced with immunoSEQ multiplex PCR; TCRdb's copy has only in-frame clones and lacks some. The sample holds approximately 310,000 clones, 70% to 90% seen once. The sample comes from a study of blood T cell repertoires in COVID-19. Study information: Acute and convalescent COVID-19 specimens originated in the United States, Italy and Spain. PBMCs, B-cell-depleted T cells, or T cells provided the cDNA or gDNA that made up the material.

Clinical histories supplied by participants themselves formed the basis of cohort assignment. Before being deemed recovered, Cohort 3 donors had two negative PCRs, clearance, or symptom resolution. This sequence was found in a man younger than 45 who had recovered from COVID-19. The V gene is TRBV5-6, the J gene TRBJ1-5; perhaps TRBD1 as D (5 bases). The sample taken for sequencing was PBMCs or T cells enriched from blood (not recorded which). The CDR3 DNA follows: TGTGCCAGCAGCTTGGGGCCCCGCGGGGCCGATCAGCCCCAGCATTTT. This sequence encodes CASSLGPRGADQPQHF.